A selection of T cell receptor beta chains follows, all from one sample in a study of shared clonotypes between healthy human individuals. Libraries were prepared by immunoSEQ multiplex PCR; TCRdb keeps only in-frame clonotypes and omits some of them. The data show approximately 1.9 million clones, roughly 95% seen once. The sequenced sample was naive CD8+ T cells from PBMCs. The receptors originated from a man aged 18 to 35 in good health. Some clones in this sample may be carry-over from other donors' samples. Each CDR3 is given with its conserved first and last residue. The order of the fields is D gene, clone size, J gene, V gene, CDR3 DNA, CDR3 protein. The D gene is left open where the match is weak. Size is omitted from some rows. Given values are once, few, many or a class for expanded clones.

.,.,TRBJ2-7,TRBV27,TGTGCCAGCAGTTTAGGGCAGGACGCCTACGAGCAGTACTTC,CASSLGQDAYEQYF
.,.,TRBJ2-5,TRBV5-4,TGTGCCAGCAGCTTGGTTCGGGAGAGGGGAGGAGAGACCCAGTACTTC,CASSLVRERGGETQYF
.,once,TRBJ2-1,TRBV30,TGTGCCTGGAGGGTCCTGGGGTATGTTGAGCAGTTCTTC,CAWRVLGYVEQFF
.,.,TRBJ1-2,TRBV28,TGTGCCAGCGGCAGGACCCTTCTTCCGCCCACCTTC,CASGRTLLPPTF
.,once,TRBJ2-3,TRBV2,TGTGCCAGTCCCCCGTCAGGCACAGATACGCAGTATTTT,CASPPSGTDTQYF
.,.,TRBJ2-5,TRBV19,TGTGCCAGTAGTATGTGGGCGGGAATACAAGAGACCCAGTACTTC,CASSMWAGIQETQYF
.,.,TRBJ2-1,TRBV9,TGTGCCAGCAGCGTAGCTTTAAGCTCCTACAATGAGCAGTTCTTC,CASSVALSSYNEQFF
.,.,TRBJ2-1,TRBV18,TGTGCCAGCTCACCATTTAATGAGCAGTTCTTC,CASSPFNEQFF
.,.,TRBJ1-1,TRBV28,TGTGCCAGCAGTTTGTTGGGCCCCCTCGAGGACACTGAAGCTTTCTTT,CASSLLGPLEDTEAFF
.,.,TRBJ1-1,TRBV28,TGTGCCAGTACGCTAACAGGGACGAACACTGAAGCTTTCTTT,CASTLTGTNTEAFF
TRBD2,.,TRBJ2-3,TRBV5-6,TGTGCCAGCAGCCCAGGACGGGAGGGACTCTTAACAGATACGCAGTATTTT,CASSPGREGLLTDTQYF
TRBD1,once,TRBJ1-1,TRBV11-2,TGTGCCAGCAGCTCACCCCGGACAGGGAACGCTGAAGCTTTCTTT,CASSSPRTGNAEAFF
.,.,TRBJ2-7,TRBV9,TGTGCCAGCAGCCCAGGCCCCCAGCGGAGCCCCTACGAGCAGTACTTC,CASSPGPQRSPYEQYF
.,.,TRBJ2-3,TRBV15,TGTGCCACCAGCAGACGAACAGGGAGCACAGATACGCAGTATTTT,CATSRRTGSTDTQYF
TRBD2,.,TRBJ2-1,TRBV2,TGTGCCAGCAGTGGGCGACTAGCGGCAGACCAAGACAATGAGCAGTTCTTC,CASSGRLAADQDNEQFF
TRBD2,once,TRBJ2-3,TRBV5-4,TGTGCCAGCACCTTAGCGGGAGGGCCCACAGATACGCAGTATTTT,CASTLAGGPTDTQYF